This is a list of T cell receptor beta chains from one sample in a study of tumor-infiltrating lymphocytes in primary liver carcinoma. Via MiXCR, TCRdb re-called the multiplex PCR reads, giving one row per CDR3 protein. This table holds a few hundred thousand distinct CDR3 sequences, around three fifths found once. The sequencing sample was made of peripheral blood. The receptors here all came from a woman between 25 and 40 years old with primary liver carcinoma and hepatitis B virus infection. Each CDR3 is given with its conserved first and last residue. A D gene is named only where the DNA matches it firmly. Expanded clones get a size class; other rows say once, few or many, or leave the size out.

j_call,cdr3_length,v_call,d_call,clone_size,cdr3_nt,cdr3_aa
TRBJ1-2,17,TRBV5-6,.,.,TGTGCCAGCAGCTCGTTCTCTGGACAGCTCGGGGGCTATGGCTACACCTTC,CASSSFSGQLGGYGYTF
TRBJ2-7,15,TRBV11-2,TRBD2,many,TGTGCCAGCAGCTTTCCGACTAGCGGGAGCAACGAGCAGTACTTC,CASSFPTSGSNEQYF
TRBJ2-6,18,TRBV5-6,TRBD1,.,TGTGCCAGCAGCCTTGGGACAGGGGCCGGGCCTGGGGCCAACGTCCTGACTTTC,CASSLGTGAGPGANVLTF
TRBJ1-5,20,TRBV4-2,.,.,TGTGCCAGCAGCCAGGTACTAGCGGGAGTCTCCCCTGTTGACACAGATACGCAGCATTTT,CASSQVLAGVSPVDTDTQHF
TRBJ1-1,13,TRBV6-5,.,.,TGTGCCAGCAACTCGGGAGCGAACACTGAAGCTTTCTTT,CASNSGANTEAFF
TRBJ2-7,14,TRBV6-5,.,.,TGTGTCAGCAGTTCCTCGGGGCAGCCCTACGAGCAATACTTC,CVSSSSGQPYEQYF
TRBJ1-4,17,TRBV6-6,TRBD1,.,TGTGCCAGCAGTTATCACAATTACCAGGGGGCAAATGAAAAACTGGTTTTT,CASSYHNYQGANEKLVF
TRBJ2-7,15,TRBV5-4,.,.,TGTGCCAGCAGCTTGCAGGGGATTGTAACCTACGAGCAGTACTTC,CASSLQGIVTYEQYF
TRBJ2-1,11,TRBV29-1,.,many,TGCAGCGTTGGCATCAGGGCAGAGCAGTTCTTC,CSVGIRAEQFF
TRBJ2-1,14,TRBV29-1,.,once,TGCAGGGTTGAAGGCGGAGGACCGGGGAATGAGCAGTTCTTC,CRVEGGGPGNEQFF
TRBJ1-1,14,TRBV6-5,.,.,TGTGCCAGCAGTCATGGCAAACTCCTGGACGAAGCTTTCTTT,CASSHGKLLDEAFF
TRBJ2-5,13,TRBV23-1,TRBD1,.,TGCGCCAGCAGTCAGGACAGGAGAGAGACCCAGTACTTC,CASSQDRRETQYF
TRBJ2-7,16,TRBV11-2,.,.,TGTGCCAGCAACTTAGTGTTCAGGGCAGGTTTGATCGAGCAGTACTTC,CASNLVFRAGLIEQYF
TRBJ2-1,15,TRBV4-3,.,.,TGCGCCAGCAGCCAAGATTATCGCCCCCACAATGGGCAGTTCTTC,CASSQDYRPHNGQFF
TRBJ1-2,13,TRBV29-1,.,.,TGCAGCGTTGAAGTATTGGTCAAGAGCGGCTACACCTTC,CSVEVLVKSGYTF
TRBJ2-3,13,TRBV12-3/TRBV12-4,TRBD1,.,TGTGCCAGCAGTCAAGGGACAGCAGATACGCAGTATTTT,CASSQGTADTQYF
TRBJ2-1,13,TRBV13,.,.,TGTGCCAGCAGCTCCAAGCGGGTTTGGGAGCAGTTCTTC,CASSSKRVWEQFF
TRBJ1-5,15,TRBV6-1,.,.,TGTGCCAGCAGTCTAATGTATCATAGCAATCAGCCCCAGCATTTT,CASSLMYHSNQPQHF
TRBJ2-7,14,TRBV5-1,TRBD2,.,TGCGCCAGCAGCGGCACTAGCGGGACCTCCGAGCAGTACTTC,CASSGTSGTSEQYF
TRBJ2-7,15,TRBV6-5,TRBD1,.,TGTACCAACAGTTACAAGGACAGGAGCTCCTACGAGCAGTACTTC,CTNSYKDRSSYEQYF
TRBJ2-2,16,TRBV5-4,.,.,TGTGCCAGCAGCCAGGTGGCTACTAGCAGTCCAGGGGAGCTGTTTTTT,CASSQVATSSPGELFF
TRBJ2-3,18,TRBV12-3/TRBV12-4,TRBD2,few,TGTGCCAGCAGTTCCCTACTAGCGGGAGATACCGGCACAGATACGCAGTATTTT,CASSSLLAGDTGTDTQYF
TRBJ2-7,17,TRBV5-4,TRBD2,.,TGTGCCAGCAGCAGGGGGACAATAGCGGGGGACTCCTACGAGCAGTACTTC,CASSRGTIAGDSYEQYF
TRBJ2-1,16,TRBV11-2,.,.,TGTGCCAGTAGCTTCACCAGAGGGGGGACCTACAATGAGCAGTTCTTC,CASSFTRGGTYNEQFF
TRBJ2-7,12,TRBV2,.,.,TGTGCCAGCAGTTCGCAGATCTACGAGCAGTACTTC,CASSSQIYEQYF
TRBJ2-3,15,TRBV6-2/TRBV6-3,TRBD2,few,TGTGCCAGCAGTTACAGTTTGGGACTAGCGGGAGAACAGTATTTT,CASSYSLGLAGEQYF
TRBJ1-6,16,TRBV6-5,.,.,TGTGACAGCAGAAATCGACAGAGCTCCTATAATTCACCCCTCCACTTT,CDSRNRQSSYNSPLHF
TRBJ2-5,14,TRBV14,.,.,TGTGCCAGCAGATTAGGGCGGATACAAGAGACCCAGTACTTC,CASRLGRIQETQYF
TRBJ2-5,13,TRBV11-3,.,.,TGTGCCAGCAGGGCAGTGGGGTGGGAGACCCAGTACTTC,CASRAVGWETQYF
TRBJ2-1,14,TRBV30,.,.,TGTGCCTGGAGCACAGATGGCTCCTACAATGAGCAGTTCTTC,CAWSTDGSYNEQFF
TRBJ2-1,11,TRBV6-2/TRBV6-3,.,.,TGTGCCAACGGGAGAATGACTGAGCAGTTCTTC,CANGRMTEQFF
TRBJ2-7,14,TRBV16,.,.,TGTGCCAGCAGCCATAGGAACAGGTGTTACGAGCAGTATTTC,CASSHRNRCYEQYF
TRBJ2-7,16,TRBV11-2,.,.,TGTGCCAACAGCTTCTACGGGTCGACAGAGACCCACGAGCAGTACTTC,CANSFYGSTETHEQYF
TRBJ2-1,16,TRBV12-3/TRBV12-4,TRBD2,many,TGTGCCAGCAGTTTAGCCCTAGCGGGAGATTACGATGAGCAGTTCTTC,CASSLALAGDYDEQFF
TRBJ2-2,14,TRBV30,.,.,TGTGCCTGGACCCCCGGGGGTTTCACCGGGGAGCTGTTTTTT,CAWTPGGFTGELFF
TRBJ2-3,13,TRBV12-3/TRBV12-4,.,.,TGTGCCAACAGTTTAAGGGTCACAGATACGCAGTATTTT,CANSLRVTDTQYF
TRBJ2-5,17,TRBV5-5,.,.,TGTGCCAGCATCCAGGCGGGACAGACCATTCGACAAGAGACCCAGTACTTC,CASIQAGQTIRQETQYF